A single sample is the source of the 14 T cell receptor beta chains below, sequenced in a study of regulatory dendritic cells for organ transplantation. Clones were sequenced by immunoSEQ multiplex PCR, and TCRdb holds only the in-frame ones, with some missing. Seen here are about 21,000 clones, 80% to 90% observed once, and the top ten hold around 0.68%. Their target antigens are unknown. CFSE-labeled sorted T cells met regulatory or mature dendritic cells for around 5 days. The sequencing sample was made of naive CD4+ T cells from blood cultured with regulatory dendritic cells. Subset here: CD45RA+ naive T cells. Receptors originate from a human donor in good health.

The chain couples TRBV7-3 to TRBJ2-1; D is possibly TRBD2 (6 bases). Germline CDR1 is SGHTA and CDR2 is FQGTGA. This CDR3 spans 16 amino acids. V lost 1 base to trimming and J lost 2 bases, with 12 bases between them. The CDR3 coding sequence is TGTGCCAGCAGCTTAATCGGCGGGATAACCTACAATGAGCAGTTCTTC. This sequence encodes CASSLIGGITYNEQFF. Combining the CDR3 with reference TRBV7-3 and TRBJ2-1 gives the whole variable domain GAGVSQTPSNKVTEKGKYVELRCDPISGHTALYWYRQSLGQGPEFLIYFQGTGAADDSGLPNDRFFAVRPEGSVSTLKIQRTERGDSAVYLCASSLIGGITYNEQFFGPGTRLTVL.

J is TRBJ2-7 and V is TRBV28; no clear D. Trimming pared 5 bases from V and 4 bases from J, leaving 18 bases between. The CDR3 totals 15 residues. Germline loops: CDR1 MDHEN, CDR2 SYDVKM. The CDR3 sequence: CASSTGSPLSYEQYF. The CDR3 DNA is TGTGCCAGCAGTACCGGGTCACCCCTCTCATACGAGCAGTACTTC.

The chain is built from TRBV18 and TRBJ2-1, with 8 positions matching TRBD1. The CDR3 consists of 13 residues. Germline assignment: CDR1 KGHSH and CDR2 LQKENI. V trimming: 6 bases; J trimming: 7 bases; junction bases outside the gene matches: 5. The CDR3 protein is CASSTTGGNEQFF. The CDR3 bases are TGTGCCAGCTCGACAACAGGGGGAAATGAGCAGTTCTTC.

The rearrangement links TRBV29-1 to TRBJ1-2, with 8 positions matching TRBD1. The CDR3 runs 14 residues. The junction had 12 bases not matched to a gene; V was cut back by 4 bases and J by 8 bases. Looked up from germline, CDR1 is SQVTM and CDR2 is ANQGSEA. CDR3: CSVGKTGVDRGYTF. CDR3 nucleotide sequence: TGCAGCGTTGGCAAGACAGGGGTAGATCGCGGCTACACCTTC.

V and J are TRBV6-1 and TRBJ1-2, with D possibly TRBD1 on 5 matching bases. This CDR3 comprises 15 residues. Germline loops: CDR1 MNHNS, CDR2 SASEGT. The V end was cut by 4 bases, the J end by 0 bases, with 12 bases between. The CDR3 nucleotides read TGTGCCAGCAGTGCCGCAGGGAACGCTAACTATGGCTACACCTTC. Its translation: CASSAAGNANYGYTF.

The chain uses TRBV4-1 and TRBJ2-5, with 9 nucleotides matching TRBD1. V was pared by 0 bases and J by 5 bases, with 10 bases of the junction left unmatched. CDR1 MGHRA and CDR2 YSYEKL come from the germline V gene. This CDR3 region has 17 residues. The CDR3 protein is CASSQDPTGGGGETQYF. The CDR3 DNA follows: TGCGCCAGCAGCCAAGATCCGACAGGGGGTGGAGGTGAGACCCAGTACTTC.

The chain recombines TRBV7-9 with TRBJ2-5; D gene uncertain. CDR1 SEHNR and CDR2 FQNEAQ come from the germline V gene (reference sequence). CDR3 size: 13 residues. V was trimmed by 1 base and J by 3 bases, leaving 6 bases between them. The CDR3: CASSLVAEETQYF. CDR3 DNA: TGTGCCAGCAGCTTAGTAGCAGAAGAGACCCAGTACTTC.

V is TRBV7-2 and J is TRBJ2-1; 9 bases are a match to TRBD2. Germline CDR1 is SGHTA and CDR2 is FQGNSA. This CDR3 contains 17 residues. V was clipped by 5 bases and J by 2 bases; unmatched bases: 10. This CDR3 is CASSGNYAGGPYNEQFF. The CDR3 nucleotides are TGTGCCAGCAGCGGGAATTATGCGGGAGGGCCCTACAATGAGCAGTTCTTC. The variable domain in full, with the rest retrieved from reference TRBV7-2 and TRBJ2-1, is GAGVSQSPSNKVTEKGKDVELRCDPISGHTALYWYRQSLGQGLEFLIYFQGNSAPDKSGLPSDRFSAERTGGSVSTLTIQRTQQEDSAVYLCASSGNYAGGPYNEQFFGPGTRLTVL.

The chain recombines TRBV4-1 with TRBJ2-6; 9 nucleotides match TRBD1. V lost 3 bases to trimming and J lost 4 bases; unmatched junction nucleotides: 10. This CDR3 region has 18 residues. Per the germline V gene, CDR1 is MGHRA and CDR2 is YSYEKL. The CDR3 nucleotides read TGCGCCAGCAGCCATTTACAGGGGGCGCCGTGGGGGGCCAACGTCCTGACTTTC. Amino acids: CASSHLQGAPWGANVLTF.

This chain uses TRBV9 with TRBJ1-5; 7 bases fit TRBD1. V lost 0 bases to trimming and J lost 7 bases; unmatched junction nucleotides: 7. CDR1 is SGDLS, CDR2 YYNGEE, per germline. There are 15 residues in the CDR3. Here the CDR3 reads CASSVGEGAWQPQHF. In DNA, the CDR3 is TGTGCCAGCAGCGTAGGGGAGGGGGCCTGGCAGCCCCAGCATTTT.

V usage is TRBV5-1 and J usage is TRBJ2-5, with 8 bases aligning to TRBD2. The V segment lost 1 base and the J segment 5 bases; nucleotides outside the gene matches: 7. The CDR3 consists of 15 residues. Germline CDR1 and CDR2: SGHRS and YFSETQ. CDR3 residues: CASSLQSGGMETQYF. CDR3 nucleotides: TGCGCCAGCAGCTTGCAGAGCGGGGGCATGGAGACCCAGTACTTC.

This sequence joins TRBV5-4 and TRBJ2-3, with 7 bases fitting TRBD2. Germline lookup yields CDR1 SGHNT and CDR2 YYREEE (reference sequence). This CDR3 spans 12 amino acids. With 3 bases clipped from V and 5 bases from J, the junction kept 0 bases outside the gene matches. The CDR3 bases are TGTGCCAGCAGCTGGGGGGGAGATACGCAGTATTTT. Amino acid sequence: CASSWGGDTQYF.

V and J are TRBV20-1 and TRBJ1-1, with D possibly TRBD1 on 5 matching bases. This CDR3 has 11 residues. Trimming shortened V by 8 bases and J by 3 bases, and 10 bases separated the two germline ends. CDR1 is DFQATT and CDR2 is SNEGSKA in the germline V gene (reference sequence). The CDR3 loop is CSSWGDTEAFF. The CDR3, as DNA: TGCAGTTCCTGGGGCGACACTGAAGCTTTCTTT.

CDR3 sequence (DNA): TGTGCCAGCAGCTTGGACGGGGGGTCCCAGTACTTC. Its translation is CASSLDGGSQYF. The gene calls are TRBV7-2 and TRBJ2-5; 7 bases match TRBD2. In germline, CDR1 is SGHTA, CDR2 FQGNSA. The CDR3 is 12 amino acids. After removal of 3 bases from V and 9 bases from J, the junction contained 4 bases not matched to a gene.